This is a list of T cell receptor beta chains from one sample in a study of control samples from healthy donors and cancer patients. Profiling relied on immunoSEQ multiplex PCR, and the TCRdb table lists in-frame clones only, not all of them. The table includes around 20,000 clones, just over 85% detected once. Material: PBMCs. Receptor source: a woman aged 70 to 79 with colorectal cancer. CDR3s include the opening cysteine and the closing phenylalanine or tryptophan. A clone size is listed for some rows: how often the clone was seen (once, few, many), or a class if it is expanded.

abundance	v_gene	j_gene	CDR3aa
-	TRBV2	TRBJ2-3	CASRGTSVWDTQYF
-	TRBV5-1	TRBJ2-1	CASSLEGDPATEQFF
-	TRBV15	TRBJ2-5	CATSRPTGATQETQYF
-	TRBV6-2/TRBV6-3	TRBJ2-1	CASRPGQGTGPYNEQFF
once	TRBV6-2/TRBV6-3	TRBJ1-1	CASSRTGWTEAFF
-	TRBV4-3	TRBJ2-2	CASSQATSGGAGTGELFF
-	TRBV4-1	TRBJ2-1	CASSPRDYQGNEQFF
-	TRBV10-3	TRBJ1-6	CASWTGGNSPLHF
-	TRBV7-2	TRBJ2-5	CASSRQGETQYF
-	TRBV9	TRBJ1-2	CASSAVVGILNYGYTF
-	TRBV4-3	TRBJ2-1	CASSQVSYGQFF
-	TRBV3-1/TRBV3-2	TRBJ2-1	CASSQDGDYFSYNEQFF
-	TRBV19	TRBJ1-5	CASSIPWTGGDNQPQHF
-	TRBV19	TRBJ2-7	CASSTRSTGGSEQYF
-	TRBV5-1	TRBJ2-5	CASSSGAGTQETQYF
-	TRBV12-3/TRBV12-4	TRBJ1-1	CASSLGAGAFF
few	TRBV25-1	TRBJ1-5	CASSADETTHQPQHF
-	TRBV29-1	TRBJ2-3	CSPGGIAGGRDTQYF
-	TRBV5-1	TRBJ2-7	CASSWGYEQYF
few	TRBV9	TRBJ1-1	CASSVGGESTEAFF
-	TRBV18	TRBJ1-4	CASSPQFNEKLFF
-	TRBV7-9	TRBJ1-1	CASRQGGVNTEAFF
-	TRBV6-5	TRBJ2-7	CASTASYEQYF
-	TRBV10-3	TRBJ1-3	CAISRTDGNTIYF
-	TRBV4-1	TRBJ2-7	CASSQVNLVSYDEQYF
once	TRBV9	TRBJ2-1	CASSVEMGRTQYNEQFF
-	TRBV10-3	TRBJ2-7	CAIRTGPEQYF
-	TRBV4-1	TRBJ1-5	CASSQGGGLSNQPQHF
-	TRBV18	TRBJ1-4	CASSPPGLINEKLFF
-	TRBV7-2	TRBJ1-1	CASSLRKGTVEAFF
-	TRBV13	TRBJ2-7	CASSPKLGRGGYEQYF
-	TRBV5-8	TRBJ1-2	CASSTPQEWNYGYTF
-	TRBV4-1	TRBJ1-2	CASTSPGTGDLSRGYTF
once	TRBV12-3/TRBV12-4	TRBJ1-4	CASSSLTQVKLFF
-	TRBV9	TRBJ2-7	CASSPTPGGTYEQYF
-	TRBV29-1	TRBJ2-3	CSARAGGPSDTQYF
-	TRBV5-1	TRBJ1-6	CASSLEGQGAQSPLHF
-	TRBV5-4	TRBJ2-5	CASSVATGTQYF
-	TRBV11-3	TRBJ2-1	CASSLETGGFYNEQFF
-	TRBV9	TRBJ1-1	CASSVLPGTRGLRNVAFF
-	TRBV3-1/TRBV3-2	TRBJ2-3	CASSLPGTTTDTQYF
once	TRBV5-1	TRBJ2-2	CASSLGGLLMGAGELFF
-	TRBV4-3	TRBJ2-3	CASSQEDRGTDTQYF
-	TRBV11-3	TRBJ1-6	CASSFDSGNNSPLHF
-	TRBV11-2	TRBJ2-7	CASSPQRREQYF
-	TRBV3-1/TRBV3-2	TRBJ2-5	CASSLLAGGGETQYF
-	TRBV28	TRBJ1-4	CASREQGEREKLFF
few	TRBV27	TRBJ1-1	CASSLSWGGEAFF
-	TRBV7-3	TRBJ2-2	CASSLGGGTGELFF
-	TRBV12-3/TRBV12-4	TRBJ2-7	CASSLDRDEQYF
few	TRBV29-1	TRBJ2-5	CSVDRGTGETQYF
-	TRBV3-1/TRBV3-2	TRBJ2-2	CASSQRVATGVGELFF
-	TRBV7-2	TRBJ1-1	CASAGGLPWAFF
few	TRBV5-4	TRBJ2-2	CASSIPNRGRDGELFF
-	TRBV10-3	TRBJ1-5	CASQGQRANQPQHF
-	TRBV12-3/TRBV12-4	TRBJ2-2	CASSRSPGELFF
-	TRBV6-5	TRBJ2-1	CASSITYNEQFF